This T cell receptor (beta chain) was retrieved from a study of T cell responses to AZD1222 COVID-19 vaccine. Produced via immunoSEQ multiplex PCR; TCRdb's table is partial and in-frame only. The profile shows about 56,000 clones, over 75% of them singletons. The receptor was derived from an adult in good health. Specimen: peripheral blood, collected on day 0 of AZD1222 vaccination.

CDR3 DNA: TGTGCCAGTAGTATAGGAGGCAGTGCGAACACCGGGGAGCTGTTTTTT. Translation: CASSIGGSANTGELFF. The chain uses TRBV19 and TRBJ2-2; no definite D call. Germline lookup yields CDR1 LNHDA and CDR2 SQIVND (reference sequence). The V and J ends lost 1 base and 0 bases respectively, with 9 bases between them. This CDR3 has 16 amino acids.